The present T cell receptor beta chain was sequenced within a study of blood T cell repertoires in COVID-19. Study background: The analysed material was cDNA or gDNA that came from T cells, B-cell-depleted T cells, or PBMCs.

As handled by the study authors: Estimates of nucleated cell counts were drawn from the amplification of reference gene primers. Data came from immunoSEQ multiplex PCR; TCRdb stores just in-frame clones and leaves some out. V, J and clone size were drawn from that table, and D and trimming were deduced from the DNA. The sample carries approximately 350,000 clones, 87% recorded once. The CDR3 extends over 14 amino acids. Germline CDR1 and CDR2: SGHVS and FQNEAQ. The V end was cut by 2 bases, the J end by 5 bases, with 10 bases between. The rearrangement uses TRBV7-8 and TRBJ2-1; maybe TRBD2 (6 bases). The source material was peripheral blood. The clonotype comes from a woman between 50 and 59 years old with COVID-19, enrolled during active disease. CDR3 sequence (DNA): TGTGCCAGCAGCTTATCCCGGGGGAACAATGAGCAGTTCTTC. This encodes CASSLSRGNNEQFF.